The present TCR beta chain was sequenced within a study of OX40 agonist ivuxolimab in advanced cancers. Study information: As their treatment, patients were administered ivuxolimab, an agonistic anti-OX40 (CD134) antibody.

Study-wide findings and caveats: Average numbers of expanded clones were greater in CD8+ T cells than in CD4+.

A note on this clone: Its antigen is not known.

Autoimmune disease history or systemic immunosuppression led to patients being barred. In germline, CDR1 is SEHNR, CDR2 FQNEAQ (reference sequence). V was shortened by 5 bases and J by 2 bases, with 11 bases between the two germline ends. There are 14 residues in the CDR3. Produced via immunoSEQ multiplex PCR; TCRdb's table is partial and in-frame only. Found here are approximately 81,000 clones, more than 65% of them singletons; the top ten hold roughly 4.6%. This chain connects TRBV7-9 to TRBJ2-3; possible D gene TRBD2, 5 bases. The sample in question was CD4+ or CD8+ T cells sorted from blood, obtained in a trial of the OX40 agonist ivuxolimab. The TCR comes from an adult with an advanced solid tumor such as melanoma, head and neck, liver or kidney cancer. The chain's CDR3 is CASSTGYSTDTQYF. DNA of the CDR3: TGTGCCAGCAGCACGGGGTACTCCACAGATACGCAGTATTTT.